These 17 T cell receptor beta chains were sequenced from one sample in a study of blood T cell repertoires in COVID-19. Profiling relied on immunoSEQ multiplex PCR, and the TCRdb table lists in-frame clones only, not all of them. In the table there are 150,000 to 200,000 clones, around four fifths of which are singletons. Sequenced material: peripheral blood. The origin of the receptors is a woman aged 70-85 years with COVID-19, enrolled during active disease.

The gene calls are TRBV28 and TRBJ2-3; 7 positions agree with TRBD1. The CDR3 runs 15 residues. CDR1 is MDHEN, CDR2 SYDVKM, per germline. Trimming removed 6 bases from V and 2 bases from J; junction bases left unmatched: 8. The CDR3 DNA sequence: TGTGCCAGCAGCCCTGAGGGACAGCCCACAGATACGCAGTATTTT. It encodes CASSPEGQPTDTQYF.

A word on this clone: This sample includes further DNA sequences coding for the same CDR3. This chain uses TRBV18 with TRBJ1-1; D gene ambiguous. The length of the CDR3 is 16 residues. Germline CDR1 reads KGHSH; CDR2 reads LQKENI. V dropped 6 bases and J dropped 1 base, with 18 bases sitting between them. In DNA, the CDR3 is TGTGCCAGCTCGCCAATCTTCGTTCCGGGGAACACTGAAGCTTTCTTT. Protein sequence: CASSPIFVPGNTEAFF.

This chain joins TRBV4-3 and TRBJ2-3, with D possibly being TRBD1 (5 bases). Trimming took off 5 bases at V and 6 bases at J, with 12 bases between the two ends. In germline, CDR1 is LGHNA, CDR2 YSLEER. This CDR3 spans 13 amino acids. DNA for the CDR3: TGCGCCAGCAGCGACAGACTCGAGGATACGCAGTATTTT. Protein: CASSDRLEDTQYF.

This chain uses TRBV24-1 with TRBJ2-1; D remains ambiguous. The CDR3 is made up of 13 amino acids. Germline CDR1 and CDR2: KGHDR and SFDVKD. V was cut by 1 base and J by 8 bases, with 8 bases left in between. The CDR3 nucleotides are TGTGCCACCAGTGATTTCTACAGCTATGAGCAGTTCTTC. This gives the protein CATSDFYSYEQFF.

CDR3: CSAVRDSSAYEQYF. The CDR3, as DNA: TGCAGCGCCGTAAGGGACTCTAGCGCGTACGAGCAGTACTTC. The gene calls are TRBV29-1 and TRBJ2-7; possible D gene TRBD2, 6 bases. The V gene's germline CDR1 is SQVTM and CDR2 ANQGSEA. The CDR3 has 14 residues. Trimming took off 7 bases at V and 4 bases at J, with 20 bases between the two ends.

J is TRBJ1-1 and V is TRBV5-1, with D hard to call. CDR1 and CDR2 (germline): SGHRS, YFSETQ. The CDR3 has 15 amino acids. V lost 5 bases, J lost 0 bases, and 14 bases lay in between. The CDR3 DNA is TGCGCCAGCAGACCGGAACCGGGGATGAACACTGAAGCTTTCTTT. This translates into CASRPEPGMNTEAFF. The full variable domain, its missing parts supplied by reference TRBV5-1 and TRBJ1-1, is KAGVTQTPRYLIKTRGQQVTLSCSPISGHRSVSWYQQTPGQGLQFLFEYFSETQRNKGNFPGRFSGRQFSNSRSEMNVSTLELGDSALYLCASRPEPGMNTEAFFGQGTRLTVV.

CDR3 loop: CASSQTGTGNEKLFF. The CDR3 DNA is TGTGCCAGCAGCCAAACCGGGACAGGGAATGAAAAACTGTTTTTT. This rearrangement joins TRBV7-9 to TRBJ1-4, with 9 bases that match TRBD1. The V and J ends lost 5 bases and 5 bases, in that order; junction bases with no gene match: 6. CDR3 length: 15 amino acids. Germline V CDR1 and CDR2: SEHNR, FQNEAQ (reference sequence).

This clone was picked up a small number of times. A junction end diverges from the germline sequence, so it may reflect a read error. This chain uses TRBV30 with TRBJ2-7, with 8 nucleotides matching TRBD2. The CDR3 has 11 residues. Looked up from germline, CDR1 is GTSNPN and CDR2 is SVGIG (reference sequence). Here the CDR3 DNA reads TGTGCTACCTCGGGAGGGGGACACGGGATCTTC. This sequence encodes CATSGGGHGIF.

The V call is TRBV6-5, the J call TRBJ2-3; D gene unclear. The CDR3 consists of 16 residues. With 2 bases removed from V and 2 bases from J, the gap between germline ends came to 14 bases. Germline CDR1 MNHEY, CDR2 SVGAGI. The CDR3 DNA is TGTGCCAGCAGTTACAAGAGCGTTTCCCTCACAGATACGCAGTATTTT. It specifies CASSYKSVSLTDTQYF.

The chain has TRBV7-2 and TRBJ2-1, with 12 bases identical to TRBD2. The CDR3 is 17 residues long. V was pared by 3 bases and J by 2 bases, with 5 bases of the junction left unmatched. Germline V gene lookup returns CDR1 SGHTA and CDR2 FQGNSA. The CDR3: CASSLGRLAGAYNEQFF. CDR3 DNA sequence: TGTGCCAGCAGCTTGGGTAGACTAGCGGGAGCCTACAATGAGCAGTTCTTC.

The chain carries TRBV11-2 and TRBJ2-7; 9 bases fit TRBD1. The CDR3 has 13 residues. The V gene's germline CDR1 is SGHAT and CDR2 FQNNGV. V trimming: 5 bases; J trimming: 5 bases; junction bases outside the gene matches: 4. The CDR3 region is CASSMDRGHEQYF. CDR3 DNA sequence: TGTGCCAGCAGCATGGACAGGGGCCACGAGCAGTACTTC.

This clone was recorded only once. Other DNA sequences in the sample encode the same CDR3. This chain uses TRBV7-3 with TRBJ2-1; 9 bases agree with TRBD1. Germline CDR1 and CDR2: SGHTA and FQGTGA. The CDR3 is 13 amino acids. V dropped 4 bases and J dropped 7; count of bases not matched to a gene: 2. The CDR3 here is CASSSGQGNEQFF. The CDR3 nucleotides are TGTGCCAGCAGCTCCGGACAGGGGAATGAGCAGTTCTTC.

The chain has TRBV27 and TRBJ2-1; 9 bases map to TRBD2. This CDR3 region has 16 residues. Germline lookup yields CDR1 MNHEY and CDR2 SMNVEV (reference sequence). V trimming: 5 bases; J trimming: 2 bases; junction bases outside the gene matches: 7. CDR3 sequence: CASSPGTSIPYNEQFF. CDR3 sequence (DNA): TGTGCCAGCAGTCCAGGGACTAGCATCCCCTACAATGAGCAGTTCTTC.

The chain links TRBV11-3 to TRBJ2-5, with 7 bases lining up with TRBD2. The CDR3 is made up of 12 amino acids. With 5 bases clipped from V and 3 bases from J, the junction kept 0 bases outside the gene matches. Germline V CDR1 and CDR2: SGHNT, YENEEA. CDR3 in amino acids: CASSRGEETQYF. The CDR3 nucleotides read TGTGCCAGCAGCCGGGGGGAAGAGACCCAGTACTTC.

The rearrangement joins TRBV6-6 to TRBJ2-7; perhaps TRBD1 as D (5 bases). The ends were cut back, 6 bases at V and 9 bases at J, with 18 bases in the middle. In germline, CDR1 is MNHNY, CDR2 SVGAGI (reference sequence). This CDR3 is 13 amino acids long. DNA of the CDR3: TGTGCCAGCAGGACTTCAGGGAAGACGGGGCAGTACTTC. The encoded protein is CASRTSGKTGQYF.

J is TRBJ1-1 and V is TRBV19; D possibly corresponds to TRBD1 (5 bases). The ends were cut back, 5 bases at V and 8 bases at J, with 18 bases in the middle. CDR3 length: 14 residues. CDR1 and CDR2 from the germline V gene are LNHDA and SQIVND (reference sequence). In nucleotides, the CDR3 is TGTGCCAGTAGTCGCGAGTCCAGGGCGCCCGAAGCTTTCTTT. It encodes CASSRESRAPEAFF.

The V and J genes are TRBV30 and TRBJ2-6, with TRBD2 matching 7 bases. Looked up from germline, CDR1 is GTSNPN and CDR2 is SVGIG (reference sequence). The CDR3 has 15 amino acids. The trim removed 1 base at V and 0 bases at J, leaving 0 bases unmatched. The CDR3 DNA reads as TGTGCCTGGAGTGCGGGGGGCTCTGGGGCCAACGTCCTGACTTTC. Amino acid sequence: CAWSAGGSGANVLTF.